Listed here is a single T cell receptor beta chain. Its target is unknown. One entry per CDR3 protein, called by TCRdb with MiXCR from the reads. The sample holds about 140,000 distinct CDR3 sequences; approximately 30% are singletons and the top ten take roughly half. After removal of 0 bases from V and 9 bases from J, the junction contained 10 bases not matched to a gene. This CDR3 spans 15 amino acids. The V gene's germline CDR1 is MNHEY and CDR2 SVGAGI. The source of the sample is a study of T cell repertoires in cytomegalovirus infection. Study-level background: Well-studied HLA-B-restricted CMV epitopes were used in the study alongside recently identified HLA-C-restricted ones.

The specimen was CD8+ T cells from cultured PBMCs, collected from culture after CMV antigen stimulation. The chain recombines TRBV6-5 with TRBJ2-7; TRBD2 agrees at 8 bases. The clonotype was recovered from a human donor in good health (CMV status not recorded). Some clones in this sample may be carry-over from other donors' samples. This CDR3 is CASSYSTGGESGQYF. The DNA for the CDR3 is TGTGCCAGCAGTTACTCGACCGGGGGGGAGTCAGGGCAGTACTTC.